Listed here are 7 T cell receptor beta chains from one sample, sequenced in a study of blood T cell repertoires in COVID-19. The method was immunoSEQ multiplex PCR; TCRdb's version includes in-frame clones alone and lacks a portion of them. The sample records about 340,000 clones, around nine tenths being singletons. The sample consisted of peripheral blood. The receptor source for this set is an older woman with COVID-19, enrolled during active disease.

This chain joins TRBV11-2 and TRBJ1-2, with D possibly TRBD1 on 6 matching bases. V lost 5 bases and J 13 bases, leaving 20 bases between the germline ends. Germline V gives CDR1 SGHAT, CDR2 FQNNGV. This CDR3 is 13 amino acids long. CDR3 in amino acids: CASSTTGQVFPTF. CDR3 DNA: TGTGCCAGCAGCACCACGGGACAAGTTTTCCCCACCTTC.

The chain combines TRBV19 with TRBJ1-5, with D possibly being TRBD1 (6 bases). The CDR3 has 14 residues. Germline CDR1 LNHDA, CDR2 SQIVND (reference sequence). Trimming took off 0 bases at V and 7 bases at J, with 10 bases between the two ends. In nucleotides, the CDR3 is TGTGCCAGTAGTATAGAAAGCAGGGGCCAGCCCCAGCATTTT. Its translation: CASSIESRGQPQHF.

This clone was counted between two and nine times. This sequence joins TRBV10-2 and TRBJ2-7; D gene ambiguous. This CDR3 spans 15 amino acids. The germline CDR1 and CDR2 sequences are WSHSY and SAAADI. Trimming pared 10 bases from V and 0 bases from J, leaving 19 bases between. CDR3 sequence: CATDNWQANSYEQYF. The CDR3 DNA sequence: TGCGCCACCGACAATTGGCAGGCTAACTCCTACGAGCAGTACTTC.

This chain links TRBV5-1 with TRBJ2-5; tentative D call: TRBD2 (6 bases). CDR3 length: 15 residues. Trimming shortened V by 0 bases and J by 5 bases, and 14 bases separated the two germline ends. CDR1 SGHRS and CDR2 YFSETQ come from the germline V gene. CDR3 bases: TGCGCCAGCAGCTTGGAGCGGGCTAGCCAGGAGACCCAGTACTTC. Translating gives CASSLERASQETQYF.

This clone was found a few times. The rearrangement uses TRBV6-2 or TRBV6-3 and TRBJ1-5, with D possibly being TRBD1 (5 bases). Trimming shortened V by 6 bases and J by 4 bases, and 22 bases separated the two germline ends. The CDR3 has 17 amino acids. CDR1 is MNHEY, CDR2 SVGEGT, per germline. CDR3 loop: CASSPSPGGAANQPQHF. CDR3 coding DNA: TGTGCCAGCAGCCCTAGCCCAGGCGGGGCGGCGAATCAGCCCCAGCATTTT.

The chain employs TRBV5-1 and TRBJ1-2, with 7 bases matching TRBD1. This CDR3 region has 12 residues. Germline CDR1 SGHRS, CDR2 YFSETQ. Trimming at V came to 4 bases and at J to 7 bases, leaving 4 bases not matched to a gene. The DNA for the CDR3 is TGCGCCAGCAGCCTCGGGACAGCTGGCTACACCTTC. This gives the protein CASSLGTAGYTF.

On this clone itself: At one end the junction does not follow the germline gene, possibly because of a read error. The J gene is TRBJ2-1, the V gene TRBV5-8; TRBD1 matches at 7 bases. Germline V gene data show CDR1 as SGHTS and CDR2 as YDEGEE. The CDR3 spans 13 residues. CDR3: CASSGTAYTEQFF. CDR3 nucleotides: TGTGCCAGCAGCGGGACAGCCTACACTGAGCAGTTCTTC.